One sample yielded the 12 T cell receptor beta chains listed below, sequenced in a study of cytomegalovirus exposure and HLA in healthy donors. Assay: immunoSEQ multiplex PCR; the TCRdb copy retains only in-frame clones and omits some. The data hold some 200,000 clones, with roughly 82% observed a single time. The specimen sequenced was PBMCs. Every receptor here comes from a woman in her twenties or thirties in good health and CMV-seropositive.

The V and J genes are TRBV19 and TRBJ2-7; 8 nucleotides align to TRBD1. CDR3 size: 18 residues. Losses at the gene ends were 3 bases for V and 6 bases for J; bases not matched to a gene: 19. Germline V CDR1 and CDR2: LNHDA, SQIVND (reference sequence). CDR3 in amino acids: CASSIRTGKAVPPSEQYF. The CDR3 nucleotides are TGTGCCAGTAGTATCAGGACAGGGAAAGCCGTCCCGCCCTCCGAGCAGTACTTC.

CDR3 sequence: CASSARPPGVSYNEQFF. The CDR3 nucleotides read TGTGCCAGTAGTGCCCGACCGCCAGGGGTGTCCTACAATGAGCAGTTCTTC. The rearrangement links TRBV19 to TRBJ2-1, with D possibly matching TRBD1 (6 bases). From germline, CDR1 is LNHDA and CDR2 SQIVND (reference sequence). This CDR3 comprises 17 residues. Trimming took off 5 bases at V and 1 base at J, with 18 bases between the two ends.

The J gene is TRBJ2-3, the V gene TRBV5-4, with TRBD2 as a possible D gene (6 bases). This CDR3 has 14 amino acids. V dropped 4 bases and J dropped 6 bases, with 15 bases sitting between them. Germline CDR1 and CDR2: SGHNT and YYREEE (reference sequence). CDR3 coding DNA: TGTGCCAGCAGCGGGAGGTCTCACACGGATACGCAGTATTTT. Amino acid sequence: CASSGRSHTDTQYF.

The rearrangement links TRBV29-1 to TRBJ2-5; D ambiguous. V dropped 2 bases and J dropped 5 bases, with 9 bases sitting between them. The CDR3 loop spans 12 amino acids. The V gene's germline CDR1 is SQVTM and CDR2 ANQGSEA. CDR3 in DNA: TGCAGCGTTGAATCGGGTGGGGAGACCCAGTACTTC. Translated, it gives CSVESGGETQYF.

The table lists this clone with a count of one. The rearrangement joins TRBV28 to TRBJ2-5; no clear D gene. CDR3 length: 15 amino acids. From germline, CDR1 is MDHEN and CDR2 SYDVKM. The germline V and J ends were trimmed by 5 bases and 2 bases, with 15 bases remaining between them. Here the CDR3 DNA reads TGTGCCAGCAGTCCTAACGGTTTGGTGCAAGAGACCCAGTACTTC. Translation: CASSPNGLVQETQYF.

The chain employs TRBV4-1 and TRBJ2-5, with 11 bases aligning to TRBD2. Germline-derived CDR1 and CDR2 are MGHRA and YSYEKL. This CDR3 comprises 15 residues. The V segment lost 3 bases and the J segment 4 bases; nucleotides outside the gene matches: 4. CDR3 sequence reads: CASSHRLAGRETQYF. CDR3 DNA: TGCGCCAGCAGCCACCGACTAGCGGGACGAGAGACCCAGTACTTC.

The V call is TRBV29-1, the J call TRBJ2-3; D perhaps matches TRBD2 (5 bases). CDR1 is SQVTM and CDR2 is ANQGSEA in the germline V gene. The V gene lost 4 bases and the J gene lost 5 bases, with 10 bases spanning the gap. CDR3 size: 12 residues. CDR3 in amino acids: CSVGEGKDTQYF. CDR3 sequence (DNA): TGCAGCGTTGGTGAGGGAAAAGATACGCAGTATTTT.

The rearrangement joins TRBV19 to TRBJ1-3; unclear D gene. The CDR3 has 16 residues. V dropped 5 bases and J dropped 0 bases, with 14 bases sitting between them. Germline-derived CDR1 and CDR2 are LNHDA and SQIVND (reference sequence). In DNA form, the CDR3 reads TGTGCCAGTAGTCGAACCGGGGTTTTCTCTGGAAACACCATATATTTT. Its protein product is CASSRTGVFSGNTIYF.

V gene TRBV2 combines with J gene TRBJ1-1, with 7 bases identical to TRBD1. The V gene's germline CDR1 is SNHLY and CDR2 FYNNEI. The junction had 3 bases not matched to a gene; V was cut back by 10 bases and J by 1 base. The CDR3 is 12 residues long. DNA of the CDR3: TGTGCCACGACAGGGTCGAACACTGAAGCTTTCTTT. Translated: CATTGSNTEAFF.

This clone was recorded only once. The rearrangement joins TRBV7-8 to TRBJ2-4; D is perhaps TRBD2 (5 bases). Germline lookup yields CDR1 SGHVS and CDR2 FQNEAQ. The ends were cut back, 5 bases at V and 8 bases at J, with 16 bases in the middle. The CDR3 runs to 14 residues. The CDR3 loop is CASSLGLKWDIQYF. DNA for the CDR3: TGTGCCAGCAGCCTAGGACTGAAGTGGGACATTCAGTACTTC. Based on the CDR3 plus reference TRBV7-8 and TRBJ2-4, the full variable domain is GAGVSQSPRYKVAKRGQDVALRCDPISGHVSLFWYQQALGQGPEFLTYFQNEAQLDKSGLPSDRFFAERPEGSVSTLKIQRTQQEDSAVYLCASSLGLKWDIQYFGAGTRLSVL.

This chain links TRBV7-9 with TRBJ2-3, with 7 positions matching TRBD2. This CDR3 is built from 15 residues. Germline V CDR1 and CDR2: SEHNR, FQNEAQ (reference sequence). V shed 8 bases, J shed 4 bases, and the junction held 12 bases outside the gene matches. The chain's CDR3 is CASAPRAGAADTQYF. For the CDR3, the DNA is TGTGCCAGCGCACCGCGTGCGGGAGCGGCAGATACGCAGTATTTT. Full variable domain (outside the CDR3, taken from reference TRBV7-9 and TRBJ2-3): DTGVSQNPRHKITKRGQNVTFRCDPISEHNRLYWYRQTLGQGPEFLTYFQNEAQLEKSRLLSDRFSAERPKGSFSTLEIQRTEQGDSAMYLCASAPRAGAADTQYFGPGTRLTVL.

The genes are TRBV19 and TRBJ2-1, with 10 bases fitting TRBD1. Germline CDR1 and CDR2: LNHDA and SQIVND (reference sequence). This CDR3 region has 15 residues. Trimming at V came to 1 base and at J to 6 bases, leaving 3 bases not matched to a gene. The CDR3 loop is CASSIGTGGFNEQFF. In DNA, the CDR3 is TGTGCCAGTAGTATAGGGACAGGGGGTTTCAATGAGCAGTTCTTC.